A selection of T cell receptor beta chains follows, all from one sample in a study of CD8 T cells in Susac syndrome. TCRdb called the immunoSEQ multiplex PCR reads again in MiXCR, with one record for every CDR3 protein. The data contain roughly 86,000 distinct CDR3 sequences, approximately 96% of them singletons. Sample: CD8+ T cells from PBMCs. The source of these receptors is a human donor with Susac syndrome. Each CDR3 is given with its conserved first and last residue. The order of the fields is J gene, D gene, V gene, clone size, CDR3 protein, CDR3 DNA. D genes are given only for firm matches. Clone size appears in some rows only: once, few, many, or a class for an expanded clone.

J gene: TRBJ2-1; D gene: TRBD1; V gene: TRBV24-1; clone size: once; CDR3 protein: CATSDTGVNEQFF; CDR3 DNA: TGTGCCACCAGTGATACAGGGGTCAATGAGCAGTTCTTC
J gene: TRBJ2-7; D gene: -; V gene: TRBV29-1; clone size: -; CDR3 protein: CSVETALQGYEQYF; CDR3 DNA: TGCAGCGTTGAAACCGCCTTACAGGGCTACGAGCAGTACTTC
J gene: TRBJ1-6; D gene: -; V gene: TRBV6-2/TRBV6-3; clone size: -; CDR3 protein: CASGSWTFGSPLHF; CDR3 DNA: TGTGCCAGCGGGAGTTGGACCTTTGGATCACCCCTCCACTTT
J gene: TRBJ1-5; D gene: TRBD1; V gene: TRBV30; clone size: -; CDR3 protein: CAWSSPQGTGRFGGNQPQHF; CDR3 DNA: TGTGCCTGGAGTTCGCCACAGGGGACAGGGAGGTTCGGGGGCAATCAGCCCCAGCATTTT
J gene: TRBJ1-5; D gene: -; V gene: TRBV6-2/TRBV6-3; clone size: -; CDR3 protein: CASSPRDNSGNQPQHF; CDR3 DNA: TGTGCCAGCAGCCCCCGGGACAACAGCGGCAATCAGCCCCAGCATTTT
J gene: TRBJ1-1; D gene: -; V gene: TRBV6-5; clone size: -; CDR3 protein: CASSYSFRLNTEAFF; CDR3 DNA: TGTGCCAGCAGTTACTCTTTCCGGCTGAACACTGAAGCTTTCTTT
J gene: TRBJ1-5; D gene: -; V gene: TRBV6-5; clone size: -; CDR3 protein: CASSYSRGENQPQHF; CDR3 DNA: TGTGCCAGCAGTTACTCCCGGGGGGAGAATCAGCCCCAGCATTTT
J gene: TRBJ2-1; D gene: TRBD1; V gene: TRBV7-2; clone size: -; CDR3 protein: CASSLVPGGRYNEQFF; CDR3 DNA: TGTGCCAGCAGCTTGGTCCCAGGGGGACGATACAATGAGCAGTTCTTC
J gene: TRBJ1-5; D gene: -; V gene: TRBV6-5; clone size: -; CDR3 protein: CASSARGALDQPQHF; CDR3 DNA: TGTGCCAGCAGTGCCCGGGGAGCCCTCGATCAGCCCCAGCATTTT
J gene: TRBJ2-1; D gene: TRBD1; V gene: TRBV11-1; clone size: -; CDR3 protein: CASSLAGRGNNEQFF; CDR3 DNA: TGTGCCAGCAGCTTAGCAGGCAGGGGGAACAATGAGCAGTTCTTC
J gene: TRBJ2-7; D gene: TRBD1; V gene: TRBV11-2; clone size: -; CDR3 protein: CASRAITGVAYEQYF; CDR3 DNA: TGTGCCAGCAGAGCCATCACAGGGGTGGCCTACGAGCAGTACTTC
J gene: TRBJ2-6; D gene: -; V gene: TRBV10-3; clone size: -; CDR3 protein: CAIMAVSGANVLTF; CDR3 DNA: TGTGCCATCATGGCTGTCTCTGGGGCCAACGTCCTGACTTTC
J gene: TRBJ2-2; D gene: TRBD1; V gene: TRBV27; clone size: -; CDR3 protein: CASTPDVGTGDTGELFF; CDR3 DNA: TGTGCCAGCACCCCCGACGTTGGGACAGGGGACACCGGGGAGCTGTTTTTT
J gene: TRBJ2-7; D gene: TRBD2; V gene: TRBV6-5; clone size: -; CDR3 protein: CASSYLAGAYEQYF; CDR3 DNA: TGTGCCAGCAGTTATCTTGCGGGGGCCTACGAGCAGTACTTC
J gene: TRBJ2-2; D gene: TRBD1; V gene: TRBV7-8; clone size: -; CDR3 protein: CASSPGTANTGELFF; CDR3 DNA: TGTGCCAGCAGCCCCGGGACAGCGAACACCGGGGAGCTGTTTTTT
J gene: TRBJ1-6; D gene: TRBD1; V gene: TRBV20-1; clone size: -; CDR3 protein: CSARERDRQFTLHF; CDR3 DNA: TGCAGTGCTAGAGAGAGGGACAGGCAATTCACTCTCCACTTT
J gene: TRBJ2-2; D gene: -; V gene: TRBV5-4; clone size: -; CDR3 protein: CASSLGGNTGELFF; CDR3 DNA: TGTGCCAGCAGCTTGGGGGGGAACACCGGGGAGCTGTTTTTT
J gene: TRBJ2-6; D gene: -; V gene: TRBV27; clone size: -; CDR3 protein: CASSSSPLGLSGANVLTF; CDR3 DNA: TGTGCCAGCAGCTCCTCCCCCCTCGGGCTATCTGGGGCCAACGTCCTGACTTTC
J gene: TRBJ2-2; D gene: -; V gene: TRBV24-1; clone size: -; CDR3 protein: CATSDSGTGELFF; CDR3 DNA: TGTGCCACCAGTGATTCGGGGACCGGGGAGCTGTTTTTT
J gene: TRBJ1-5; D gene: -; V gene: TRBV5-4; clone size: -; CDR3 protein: CASSLLGQPQHF; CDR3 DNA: TGTGCCAGCAGCTTGCTGGGTCAGCCCCAGCATTTT
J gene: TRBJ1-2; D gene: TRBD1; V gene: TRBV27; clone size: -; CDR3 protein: CATGQVGQFYGYTF; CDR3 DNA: TGTGCCACCGGACAGGTGGGACAGTTCTATGGCTACACCTTC
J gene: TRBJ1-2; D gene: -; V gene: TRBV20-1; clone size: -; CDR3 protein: CSARDRLGRDYGYTF; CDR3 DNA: TGCAGTGCTAGAGATAGGCTAGGCAGGGACTATGGCTACACCTTC
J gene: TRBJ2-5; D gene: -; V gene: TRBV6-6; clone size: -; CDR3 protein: CASSYSGREETQYF; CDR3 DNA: TGTGCCAGCAGTTACTCGGGCAGGGAAGAGACCCAGTACTTC
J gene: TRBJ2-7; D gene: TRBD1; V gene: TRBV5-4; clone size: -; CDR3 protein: CASSISGTGPNEQYF; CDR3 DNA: TGTGCCAGCAGCATCTCGGGGACAGGTCCCAACGAGCAGTACTTC
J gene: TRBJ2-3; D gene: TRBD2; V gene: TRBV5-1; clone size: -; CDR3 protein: CASSLGLAADTQYF; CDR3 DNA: TGCGCCAGCAGCTTGGGACTAGCGGCAGATACGCAGTATTTT
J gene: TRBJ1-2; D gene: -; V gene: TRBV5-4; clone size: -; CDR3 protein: CASRVTGANYGYTF; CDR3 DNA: TGTGCCAGCAGGGTGACAGGAGCTAACTATGGCTACACCTTC
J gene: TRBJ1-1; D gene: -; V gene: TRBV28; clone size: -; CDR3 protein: CASSFVNTEAFF; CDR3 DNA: TGTGCCAGCAGTTTCGTAAACACTGAAGCTTTCTTT
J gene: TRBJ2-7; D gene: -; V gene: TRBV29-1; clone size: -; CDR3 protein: CSVELGLAYSYEQYF; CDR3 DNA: TGCAGCGTTGAACTGGGGTTAGCCTACTCCTACGAGCAGTACTTC
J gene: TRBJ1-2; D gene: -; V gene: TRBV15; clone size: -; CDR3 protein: CATSDRTENYGYTF; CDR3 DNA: TGTGCCACCAGCGACCGGACAGAGAACTATGGCTACACCTTC
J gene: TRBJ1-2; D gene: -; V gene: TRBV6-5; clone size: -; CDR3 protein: CASSDGNYGYTF; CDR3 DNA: TGTGCCAGCAGTGACGGCAACTATGGCTACACCTTC
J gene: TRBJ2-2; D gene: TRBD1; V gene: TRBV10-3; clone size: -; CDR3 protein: CATMTGQNTGELFF; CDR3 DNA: TGTGCCACCATGACAGGGCAGAACACCGGGGAGCTGTTTTTT
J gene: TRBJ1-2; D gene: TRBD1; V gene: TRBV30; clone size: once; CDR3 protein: CACQGANAIMGYTF; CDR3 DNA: TGTGCCTGCCAGGGGGCGAACGCAATTATGGGCTACACCTTC
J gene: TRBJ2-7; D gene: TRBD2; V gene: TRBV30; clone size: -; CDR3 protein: CAWSVTLAGGYEQYF; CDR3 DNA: TGTGCCTGGAGTGTGACACTAGCGGGGGGGTACGAGCAGTACTTC
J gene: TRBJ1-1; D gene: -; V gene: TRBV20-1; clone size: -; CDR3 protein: CSARDWGAAEAFF; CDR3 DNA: TGCAGTGCTAGAGATTGGGGGGCCGCTGAAGCTTTCTTT
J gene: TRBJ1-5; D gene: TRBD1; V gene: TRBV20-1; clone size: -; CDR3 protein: CSAMTGGEQPQHF; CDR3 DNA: TGCAGTGCTATGACAGGGGGCGAACAGCCCCAGCATTTT
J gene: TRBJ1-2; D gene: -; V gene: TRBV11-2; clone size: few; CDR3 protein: CASSLVRGYTF; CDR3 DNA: TGTGCCAGCAGCTTAGTTCGCGGCTACACCTTC
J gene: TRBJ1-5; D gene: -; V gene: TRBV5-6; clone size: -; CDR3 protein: CASSREQGQNQPQHF; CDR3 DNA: TGTGCCAGCAGCCGCGAGCAGGGACAAAATCAGCCCCAGCATTTT
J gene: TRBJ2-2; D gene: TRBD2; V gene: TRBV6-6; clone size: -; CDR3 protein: CASSQVPSGVTGELFF; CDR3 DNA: TGTGCCAGCAGTCAGGTCCCTAGCGGGGTAACCGGGGAGCTGTTTTTT
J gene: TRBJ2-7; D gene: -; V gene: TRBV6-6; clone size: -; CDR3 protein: CASSYEGQQYEQYF; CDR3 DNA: TGTGCCAGCAGTTACGAAGGACAGCAATACGAGCAGTACTTC
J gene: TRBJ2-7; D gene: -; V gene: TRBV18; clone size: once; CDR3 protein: CASSLFGQGEQYF; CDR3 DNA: TGTGCCAGCTCACTTTTCGGACAAGGCGAGCAGTACTTC
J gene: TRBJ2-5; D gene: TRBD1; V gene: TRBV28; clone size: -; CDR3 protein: CASRRTGTYLSQETQYF; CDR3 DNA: TGTGCCAGCAGACGGACAGGGACGTACCTAAGCCAAGAGACCCAGTACTTC
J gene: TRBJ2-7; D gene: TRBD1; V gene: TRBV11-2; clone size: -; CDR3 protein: CASSSQDREYEQYF; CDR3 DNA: TGTGCCAGCAGCTCGCAGGACAGGGAGTACGAGCAGTACTTC